This T cell receptor (beta chain) was obtained from a study of early T cells in non-severe SARS-CoV-2 infection. Study in general: Bulk RNA from unsorted whole blood was sequenced; chains were unpaired. Overall study results and limits: Anti-spike CD8 responses were favored in VDJdb matching, and private and CD4 specificities were missed.

V lost 5 bases to trimming and J lost 5 bases, with 15 bases between them. The length of the CDR3 is 15 residues. CDR1 and CDR2 (germline): SGHTA, FQGTGA. In this sample, this clonotype turned up a few times. Its target is not known. Separate cDNA molecules each had unique molecular identifiers attached to them. Each CDR3 protein is one row after TCRdb ran MiXCR on the 5' RACE reads. The table lists some 81,000 distinct CDR3 sequences, roughly 9.4% of them singletons. The source is an adult who was a healthcare worker with PCR-confirmed SARS-CoV-2 infection or an uninfected control (not recorded which). The sample comprised whole blood. This chain links TRBV7-3 with TRBJ2-2, with D possibly being TRBD1 (6 bases). This chain's CDR3 is CASSPTGQPTGELFF. The CDR3 DNA is TGTGCCAGCAGCCCGACCGGACAGCCTACCGGGGAGCTGTTTTTT. The whole variable domain, remainder taken from reference TRBV7-3 and TRBJ2-2, is GAGVSQTPSNKVTEKGKYVELRCDPISGHTALYWYRQSLGQGPEFLIYFQGTGAADDSGLPNDRFFAVRPEGSVSTLKIQRTERGDSAVYLCASSPTGQPTGELFFGEGSRLTVL.